These 6 T cell receptor beta chains share one sample of origin, sequenced in a study of blood T cell repertoires in COVID-19. Profiling relied on immunoSEQ multiplex PCR, and the TCRdb table lists in-frame clones only, not all of them. This repertoire shows 150,000 to 200,000 clones, around nine tenths found once; its top ten account for 5% to 6%. Sequenced sample: peripheral blood. All receptors derive from a human donor in a cohort sampled during active COVID-19.

J is TRBJ2-3 and V is TRBV5-3; 9 bases are a match to TRBD2. TRBV5-3 qualifies as an ORF whose function is uncertain. The CDR3 sequence is 17 residues long. J lost 6 bases, V lost 1 base, and 12 bases had no gene match. CDR3 in amino acids: CARSLRVAGESTDTQYF. DNA of the CDR3: TGTGCCAGAAGCTTGCGGGTAGCGGGAGAATCAACGGATACGCAGTATTTT.

This clone was seen a single time. This chain connects TRBV19 to TRBJ2-7, with D possibly matching TRBD2 (5 bases). The CDR3 consists of 14 residues. Trimming removed 6 bases from V and 6 bases from J, with 18 bases in between. CDR1 is LNHDA and CDR2 is SQIVND in the germline V gene (reference sequence). The chain's CDR3 is CASSLLPTSSEQYF. Here the CDR3 DNA reads TGTGCCAGTAGCCTTTTACCTACTAGTTCCGAGCAGTACTTC.

CDR3 in DNA: TGTGCCAGCAGCTTAACGAGACAGGGGGCAAGCGAGCAGTACTTC. It is translated as CASSLTRQGASEQYF. The gene calls are TRBV13 and TRBJ2-7, with TRBD1 identical over 10 bases. Germline trimming cut 2 bases from V and 6 bases from J; bases unmatched to any gene: 7. In germline, CDR1 is PRHDT, CDR2 FYEKMQ (reference sequence). This CDR3 has 15 residues.

The chain couples TRBV6-5 to TRBJ1-5, with a weak D call TRBD1 (6 bases). V shed 2 bases and J shed 1 base, with 12 bases lying between them. Germline-derived CDR1 and CDR2 are MNHEY and SVGAGI. CDR3 length: 16 amino acids. CDR3 nucleotides: TGTGCCAGCAGTTACACCGCAGGGGTAAGCAATCAGCCCCAGCATTTT. This gives the protein CASSYTAGVSNQPQHF.

This sequence joins TRBV7-2 and TRBJ1-2; D unclear. CDR3 length equals 16 residues. CDR1 is SGHTA, CDR2 FQGNSA, per germline. The V and J ends lost 5 bases and 2 bases respectively, with 18 bases between them. The CDR3 is CASSEHPNLFNYGYTF. The CDR3 nucleotides read TGTGCCAGCAGCGAACACCCCAACCTTTTCAACTATGGCTACACCTTC. Looking up the rest from reference TRBV7-2 and TRBJ1-2 gives the full variable domain: GAGVSQSPSNKVTEKGKDVELRCDPISGHTALYWYRQSLGQGLEFLIYFQGNSAPDKSGLPSDRFSAERTGGSVSTLTIQRTQQEDSAVYLCASSEHPNLFNYGYTFGSGTRLTVV.

This clone was seen only once. The chain recombines TRBV27 with TRBJ2-5, with 11 bases lining up with TRBD1. Unmatched junction bases numbered 6, after V lost 5 bases and J lost 4 bases. The CDR3 extends over 15 amino acids. CDR1 is MNHEY, CDR2 SMNVEV, per germline (reference sequence). The CDR3 bases are TGTGCCAGCAGTGCGGACAGGGGGCGCACAGAGACCCAGTACTTC. Its translation is CASSADRGRTETQYF.